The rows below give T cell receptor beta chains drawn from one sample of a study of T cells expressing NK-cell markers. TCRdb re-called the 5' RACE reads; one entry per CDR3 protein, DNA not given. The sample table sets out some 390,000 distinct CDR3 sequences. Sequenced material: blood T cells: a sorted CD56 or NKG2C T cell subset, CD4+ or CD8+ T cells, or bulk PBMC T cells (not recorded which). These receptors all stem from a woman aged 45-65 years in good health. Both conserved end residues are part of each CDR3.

CDR3aa: CASSFRWRERHNEQFF; v_gene: TRBV5-1; j_gene: TRBJ2-1
CDR3aa: CASSSSGPNEQFF; v_gene: TRBV5-4; j_gene: TRBJ2-1
CDR3aa: CASSLIGTGTFYGYTF; v_gene: TRBV7-8; j_gene: TRBJ1-2
CDR3aa: CASSLFGTGSTGANVLTF; v_gene: TRBV5-5; j_gene: TRBJ2-6
CDR3aa: CASSSIRGLAGELFF; v_gene: TRBV11-2; j_gene: TRBJ2-2
CDR3aa: CASSLPAVGTDTQYF; v_gene: TRBV4-1; j_gene: TRBJ2-3
CDR3aa: CSAIRDRSSYEQYF; v_gene: TRBV20-1; j_gene: TRBJ2-7
CDR3aa: CSALKTTPGNEQFF; v_gene: TRBV20-1; j_gene: TRBJ2-1
CDR3aa: CSARGDHIQETQYF; v_gene: TRBV20-1; j_gene: TRBJ2-5
CDR3aa: CASSLMTSGTDTQYF; v_gene: TRBV11-2; j_gene: TRBJ2-3
CDR3aa: CASQLIGGTDTQYF; v_gene: TRBV7-9; j_gene: TRBJ2-3
CDR3aa: CASEERESGEQFF; v_gene: TRBV7-8; j_gene: TRBJ2-1
CDR3aa: CASSLVGLAGGETQYF; v_gene: TRBV4-1; j_gene: TRBJ2-5
CDR3aa: CASSADSSSPYEQYF; v_gene: TRBV7-9; j_gene: TRBJ2-7
CDR3aa: CASSFSSGRPNNEQFF; v_gene: TRBV7-8; j_gene: TRBJ2-1
CDR3aa: CASSRLPGLAAETQYF; v_gene: TRBV4-1; j_gene: TRBJ2-5
CDR3aa: CASSEGLAGPDTQYF; v_gene: TRBV10-1; j_gene: TRBJ2-3
CDR3aa: CSAYPQIDTQYF; v_gene: TRBV20-1; j_gene: TRBJ2-3
CDR3aa: CASSSGTPIHEQYF; v_gene: TRBV6-6; j_gene: TRBJ2-7
CDR3aa: CASSIFGINGQSSGANVLTF; v_gene: TRBV19; j_gene: TRBJ2-6
CDR3aa: CASSFAGEGQPQHF; v_gene: TRBV7-8; j_gene: TRBJ1-5
CDR3aa: CSARDLRDSQQPQHF; v_gene: TRBV20-1; j_gene: TRBJ1-5
CDR3aa: CASSYGTPRNTEAFF; v_gene: TRBV5-1; j_gene: TRBJ1-1
CDR3aa: CASRAGQRTIEETQYF; v_gene: TRBV2; j_gene: TRBJ2-5
CDR3aa: CASRGARGRQETQYF; v_gene: TRBV5-1; j_gene: TRBJ2-5
CDR3aa: CSVDPLAGKLSYNEQFF; v_gene: TRBV29-1; j_gene: TRBJ2-1
CDR3aa: CSALIGVQWEQFF; v_gene: TRBV20-1; j_gene: TRBJ2-1
CDR3aa: CASSISQGTYNEQFF; v_gene: TRBV19; j_gene: TRBJ2-1
CDR3aa: CSATRTSGKETQYF; v_gene: TRBV20-1; j_gene: TRBJ2-5
CDR3aa: CATKDRGLSEAFF; v_gene: TRBV12-3/TRBV12-4; j_gene: TRBJ1-1
CDR3aa: CASTGRHNEQFF; v_gene: TRBV27; j_gene: TRBJ2-1
CDR3aa: CASSTGSGNTIYF; v_gene: TRBV28; j_gene: TRBJ1-3
CDR3aa: CASSFPGSEQFF; v_gene: TRBV27; j_gene: TRBJ2-1
CDR3aa: CASGPGLAGVEEQFF; v_gene: TRBV12-5; j_gene: TRBJ2-1
CDR3aa: CSARGVTAYEQYF; v_gene: TRBV20-1; j_gene: TRBJ2-7
CDR3aa: CASTPPGTGGDTQYF; v_gene: TRBV12-3/TRBV12-4; j_gene: TRBJ2-3
CDR3aa: CASSSYGQGKETQYF; v_gene: TRBV7-9; j_gene: TRBJ2-5
CDR3aa: CASSLRRGLAGGRRGNEQFF; v_gene: TRBV7-8; j_gene: TRBJ2-1
CDR3aa: CATSRPPSGRALQETQYF; v_gene: TRBV15; j_gene: TRBJ2-5
CDR3aa: CASSSQAGPSTDTQYF; v_gene: TRBV6-5; j_gene: TRBJ2-3
CDR3aa: CASSLGTVKNIQYF; v_gene: TRBV5-6; j_gene: TRBJ2-4
CDR3aa: CAISEPNFGYGYTF; v_gene: TRBV10-3; j_gene: TRBJ1-2
CDR3aa: CASSPGLGSGDEQFF; v_gene: TRBV7-7; j_gene: TRBJ2-1
CDR3aa: CSARKREGGLGVADTQYF; v_gene: TRBV20-1; j_gene: TRBJ2-3
CDR3aa: CATQGSNEQFF; v_gene: TRBV10-3; j_gene: TRBJ2-1